This TCR beta chain was found in a study of neurological immune-mediated disorders. The study, taken as a whole, reports: One related-CDR3 cluster, which may be a signature, held the repertoires of 18 of 34 multiple sclerosis patients after phylogenetic grouping.

The CDR3 is 14 amino acids. Trimming took 5 bases from V and 0 from J, leaving 9 bases between them. CDR1 MGHRA and CDR2 YSYEKL come from the germline V gene. With 10-nucleotide random UMIs, 5'RACE was used to make the cDNA. TCRdb fed the 5' RACE reads into MiXCR, producing one record per CDR3 protein. The data show approximately 89,000 distinct CDR3 sequences, roughly 4.5% seen once. In this sample, this clonotype turned up a few times. The antigen is undetermined. The sample's time point: longitudinal time-point 3. Preparation of the unsorted libraries drew on 2 million PBMCs stored at -80 C. This clonotype was sampled from a woman aged 55 to 70 with multiple sclerosis. The sequenced sample was PBMCs. The rearrangement uses TRBV4-1 and TRBJ2-3; D remains unclear. The CDR3 sequence: CASSRTASTDTQYF. The DNA for the CDR3 is TGCGCCAGCAGCAGGACGGCTAGCACAGATACGCAGTATTTT.